Sequencing of this TCR beta chain was carried out in a study of shared clonotypes between healthy human individuals (TCRdb year 2020). Background for the entire study: A few men and a couple of women, aged 18 to 49 years, made up the cohort. For each donor, CD4 naive and CD4 memory were each run on three plates, CD8 naive on two plates, and CD8 memory on one plate. Blood TCR repertoires of about 5 healthy adults were deeply sequenced to estimate repertoire size and the extent of clonotype sharing between individuals. To increase sequencing depth and limit assay-specific biases, different laboratories used diverse techniques to prepare libraries and sequence TCR repertoires. Each donor's leukapheresis produced roughly between roughly 0.94 and 9.5 billion PBMCs. Overall results and qualifications from the work: Because the study included only a small number of donors, the genetic and exposure-history diversity represented was limited. When several donors were compared, the shared fraction of clonotypes was 5% to 6.5% for naive CD4, around 3.6% for naive CD8, roughly 2.5% for memory CD4, and roughly 0.4% for memory CD8. Compared with non-shared clonotypes, clonotypes shared by all four sorted-subset donors had higher generation probabilities. Pairwise subsampling indicated that sequencing depth was expected to affect the degree of clonotype sharing among donors. Incomplete sequencing was indicated by rarefaction of sorted-subset datasets, despite the large sequencing depth. Sampling was restricted to blood, and TCR repertoires in tissue are likely to differ from TCR repertoires in blood. Naive subsets generally had larger estimated clonotype richness than memory subsets did.

Using the deep immunoSEQ assay, TCR CDR3 regions were amplified from genomic DNA by multiplex PCR. For each cell subset, the extracted genomic DNA was distributed evenly across all wells of several immunoSEQ 96-well plates, and each plate served as one replicate. Each replicate PCR for sorted subsets received about 210 ng genomic DNA, equal to about 30,000 T cell genomes. Purified libraries were measured with a Qubit 3.0 fluorometer, size-checked on a Bioanalyzer 2100, and measured again with the KAPA Library Quantification kit. Every immunoSEQ 96-well plate was sequenced on a separate single-read 150-cycle Illumina NextSeq 550 flow cell. Per the original workflow: Because only junctional sequences without quality scores were contained in the immunoSEQ output, filtering matching that applied to full-length reads could not be performed. Sequences were annotated with PyIR, a Python wrapper for IgBLAST v1.9, using IMGT germline references to assign V/J genes and CDR3. Reads were filtered out if the reads had weak V/J assignments (E-value above 1e-6), no CDR3, stop codons, out-of-frame junctions, or ambiguous translated residues. A V3J clonotype was defined by an identical inferred V gene, J gene, and CDR3 amino acid sequence. Percentage overlap between repertoires was computed as shared unique clonotypes divided by the size of the smaller repertoire. Three approaches were used to assess repertoire richness: RTK rarefaction, the Chao1 estimator, and Recon v2.1 estimates of unobserved clonotypes. For all TCRbeta clonotypes obtained by the gDNA method from a handful of donors, generation probabilities were computed with OLGA. This immuneACCESS table, as held by TCRdb, lists in-frame sequences with V and J called but not all clones. Of the missing ones, under half trace to an unresolved V gene in checked studies; the others have no known cause. That table gives V, J and clone size, and the DNA gave D and trimming. The sample has approximately 1,500,000 clones on record, around 95% of them singletons. Approximately 1% of the sample rests with the top ten.

Notes on this clone: Its target antigen remains unknown. It has no much larger one-base neighbor in the sample; base qualities were not kept.

Donors were healthy HIV-negative adults with no recently reported acute infections or vaccinations. Every donor was a Caucasian adult living in Nashville, Tennessee, USA. CD4+ T cells were enriched by magnetic negative selection, after which naive cells were positively selected on CD45RA and the negative fraction was taken as the memory subset. After blood collection by leukapheresis, PBMCs were isolated using Ficoll-Histopaque density gradient centrifugation and then cryopreserved in the vapor phase of liquid nitrogen. Analytical flow cytometry was used to check the purity and quantity of each magnetically sorted T cell population. From each sorted fraction, genomic DNA was isolated and quantified by UV absorbance on a Nanodrop 2000c. Measured from the cysteine to the phenylalanine, the CDR3 is 16 residues long. Left in the record is the CDR3 DNA by itself, 48 bases read in frame from the first base. V sheds 8 bases and J sheds 0 bases, leaving 14 bases between their ends. For CDR1 and CDR2, the germline V gene lists ENHRY and SYGVKD.

Recombination linked TRBV10-3 to TRBJ2-6, with TRBD2 perhaps the D gene, on 5 matching bases. The TCR was taken from a man aged 25 to 40 in good health. The sequenced sample consisted of naive CD4+ T cells sorted from blood. The cell subset or site label on this specimen signifies: CD45RA+ positively selected. The DNA sequence is as follows: TGTGCCATCGGCTCAGGACTGGGCTCTGGGGCCAACGTCCTGACTTTC. Its protein product is CAIGSGLGSGANVLTF.